This T cell receptor beta chain was recovered during a study of CD8+ T cells in alopecia areata. Regarding treatment: oral pan-JAK inhibitor, 5-10 mg twice daily. The CDR3 extends over 14 amino acids. CDR1 and CDR2 from the germline V gene are SQVTM and ANQGSEA. It was cDNA, reverse transcribed from extracted RNA, that served as the sequencing template. Profiling relied on immunoSEQ multiplex PCR, and the TCRdb table lists in-frame clones only, not all of them. The sample yields 180,000 or so clones, about 61% seen once. The chain joins TRBV29-1 to TRBJ2-5; D is undetermined. The end of the DNA fits TRBJ2-7 better, so the J call may be wrong. The clonotype originates from a human donor with alopecia areata. This sample comprised CD4+ T cells sorted from blood, obtained at approximately week 55, from a patient treated with tofacitinib. The DNA of the CDR3 is TGCAGCGTTGGTGGGATCCTGAGCTCCTACGAGCAGTACTTC. It yields the protein CSVGGILSSYEQYF.